This is a list of T cell receptor beta chains from one sample in a study of beta chain features in type 1 diabetes. Some clones are missing from TCRdb's copy, which holds only in-frame ones; the method was immunoSEQ multiplex PCR. The table lists approximately 260,000 clones, over 20% of them singletons, with about 0.028% in the top ten. Sequencing was carried out using naive CD4+ T cells from blood. Receptors originate from a woman aged 40 to 49 with type 1 diabetes. The CDR3 runs from the conserved cysteine through the conserved F or W. D genes are given only for firm matches. Size is omitted from some rows. Given values are once, few, many or a class for expanded clones.

d_call cdr3_length j_call v_call clone_size cdr3_aa cdr3_nt
TRBD2 13 TRBJ2-5 TRBV7-2 - CASTTWGGETQYF TGTGCCAGCACCACTTGGGGGGGAGAGACCCAGTACTTC
- 13 TRBJ1-2 TRBV14 - CASSQTWNYGYTF TGTGCCAGCAGCCAGACATGGAACTATGGCTACACCTTC
TRBD1 16 TRBJ2-3 TRBV25-1 few CASSSRLGGDGDTQYF TGTGCCAGCAGCTCAAGGCTAGGGGGCGACGGAGATACGCAGTATTTT
- 13 TRBJ2-5 TRBV11-3 - CASSQSGQETQYF TGTGCCAGCAGCCAATCGGGGCAAGAGACCCAGTACTTC
- 14 TRBJ2-7 TRBV5-1 few CASSLVEGGGEQYF TGCGCCAGCAGCTTGGTGGAGGGAGGAGGCGAGCAGTACTTC
TRBD1 13 TRBJ1-2 TRBV18 few CASSPPDREGYTF TGTGCCAGCTCACCACCCGACAGGGAGGGCTACACCTTC
TRBD1 14 TRBJ2-7 TRBV2 few CASSRIGTDYEQYF TGTGCCAGCAGCCGCATCGGGACAGACTACGAGCAGTACTTC
- 15 TRBJ2-3 TRBV5-1 - CASSLATSSTDTQYF TGCGCCAGCAGCTTGGCTACGTCTAGCACAGATACGCAGTATTTT
- 15 TRBJ2-3 TRBV6-5 - CASSYSFSSTDTQYF TGTGCCAGCAGTTACTCGTTCTCCTCCACAGATACGCAGTATTTT
- 14 TRBJ1-4 TRBV9 - CASSAETGYEKLFF TGTGCCAGCAGCGCTGAGACAGGATATGAAAAACTGTTTTTT
- 14 TRBJ1-1 TRBV11-1 - CASRAAQGNTEAFF TGTGCCAGCCGCGCGGCACAAGGGAACACTGAAGCTTTCTTT